This T cell receptor (beta chain) was recorded in a study of a mutant IDH1 vaccine in newly diagnosed glioma. About this clone: The antigen is not known.

Assay used: immunoSEQ multiplex PCR; TCRdb lists only in-frame clones, some missing. This table holds approximately 11,000 clones, 88% found once. Germline V lookup: CDR1 SGDLS, CDR2 YYNGEE. The V and J ends lost 6 bases and 4 bases respectively, with 17 bases between them. The CDR3 is made up of 15 amino acids. The time point is: week 23, last vaccination. The investigators gave 300 ug of mutant IDH1 20-mer peptide in each vaccine dose, together with topical imiquimod. This sample comprised PBMCs, obtained from a glioma patient whose treatment included an IDH1 peptide vaccine. The TCR was taken from a woman aged 40 to 55 with glioma. Some clones in this sample may be carry-over from other donors' samples. The chain combines TRBV9 with TRBJ2-1, with D perhaps matching TRBD1 or TRBD2 (5 bases each). This CDR3 reads CASTQTGASYNEQFF. Here the CDR3 DNA reads TGTGCCAGCACCCAGACCGGGGCCAGTTACAATGAGCAGTTCTTC.